This T cell receptor beta chain was found in a study of blood T cell repertoires in COVID-19. Overall study: COVID-19 samples collected from the United States, Italy and Spain covered acute and convalescent phases. T cells, B-cell-depleted T cells, or PBMCs supplied cDNA or gDNA.

Authors' processing steps: Counts of nucleated cells, estimated from reference gene primer amplification, were obtained. Measured with immunoSEQ multiplex PCR; TCRdb has only the in-frame clones, and not every one. The V and J calls and clone size are taken from that table; D and trimming were inferred from the DNA. This table has 200,000 to 250,000 clones, around 80% appearing once. The CDR3 contains 17 residues. Unmatched junction bases numbered 6, after V lost 5 bases and J lost 1 base. Germline lookup yields CDR1 SEHNR and CDR2 FQNEAQ (reference sequence). This clone was detected only a few times.

Input material: peripheral blood. The sequence came from a woman of 80 years or more with acute or convalescent COVID-19. This chain connects TRBV7-9 to TRBJ2-1, with 12 bases aligning to TRBD2. CDR3 sequence: CASSTWTSGISYNEQFF. The CDR3 bases are TGTGCCAGCAGCACTTGGACTAGCGGGATTTCCTACAATGAGCAGTTCTTC. Complete variable domain (other parts from reference TRBV7-9 and TRBJ2-1): DTGVSQNPRHKITKRGQNVTFRCDPISEHNRLYWYRQTLGQGPEFLTYFQNEAQLEKSRLLSDRFSAERPKGSFSTLEIQRTEQGDSAMYLCASSTWTSGISYNEQFFGPGTRLTVL.